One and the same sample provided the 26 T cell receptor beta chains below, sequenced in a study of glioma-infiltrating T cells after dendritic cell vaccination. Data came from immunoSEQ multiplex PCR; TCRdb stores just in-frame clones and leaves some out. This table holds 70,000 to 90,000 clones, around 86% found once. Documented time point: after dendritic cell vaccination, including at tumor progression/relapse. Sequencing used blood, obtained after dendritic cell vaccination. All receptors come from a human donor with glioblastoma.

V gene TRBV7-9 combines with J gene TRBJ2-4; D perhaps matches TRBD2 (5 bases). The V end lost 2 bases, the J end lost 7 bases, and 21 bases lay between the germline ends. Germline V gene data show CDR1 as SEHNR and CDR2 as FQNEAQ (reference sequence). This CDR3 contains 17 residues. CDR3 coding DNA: TGTGCCAGCAGCTTAAATTACCCGGACTCGCGGAAGAACATTCAGTACTTC. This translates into CASSLNYPDSRKNIQYF. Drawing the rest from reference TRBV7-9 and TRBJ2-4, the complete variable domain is DTGVSQNPRHKITKRGQNVTFRCDPISEHNRLYWYRQTLGQGPEFLTYFQNEAQLEKSRLLSDRFSAERPKGSFSTLEIQRTEQGDSAMYLCASSLNYPDSRKNIQYFGAGTRLSVL.

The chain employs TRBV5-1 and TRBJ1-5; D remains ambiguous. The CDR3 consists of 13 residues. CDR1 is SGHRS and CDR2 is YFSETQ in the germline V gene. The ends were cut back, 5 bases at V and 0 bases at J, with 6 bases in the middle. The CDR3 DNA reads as TGCGCCAGCAGGGAGAATAGCAATCAGCCCCAGCATTTT. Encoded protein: CASRENSNQPQHF.

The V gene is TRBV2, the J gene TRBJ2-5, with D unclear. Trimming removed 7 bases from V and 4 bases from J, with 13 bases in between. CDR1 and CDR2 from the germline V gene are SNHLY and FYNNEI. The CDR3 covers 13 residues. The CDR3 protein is CASNPAGLETQYF. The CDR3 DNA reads TGTGCCAGCAACCCGGCCGGGTTAGAGACCCAGTACTTC.

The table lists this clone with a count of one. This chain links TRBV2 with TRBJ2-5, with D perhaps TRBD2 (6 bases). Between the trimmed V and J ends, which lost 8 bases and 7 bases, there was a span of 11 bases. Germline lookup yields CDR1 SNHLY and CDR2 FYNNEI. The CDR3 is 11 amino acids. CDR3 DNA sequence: TGTGCCAGCTTGGGAGCGGGGACCCAGTACTTC. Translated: CASLGAGTQYF.

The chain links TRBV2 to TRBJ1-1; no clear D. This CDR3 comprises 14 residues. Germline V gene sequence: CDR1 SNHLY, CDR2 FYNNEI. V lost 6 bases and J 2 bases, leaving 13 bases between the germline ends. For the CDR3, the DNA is TGTGCCAGCAGAGTGAGGGTTACAAACACTGAAGCTTTCTTT. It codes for CASRVRVTNTEAFF.

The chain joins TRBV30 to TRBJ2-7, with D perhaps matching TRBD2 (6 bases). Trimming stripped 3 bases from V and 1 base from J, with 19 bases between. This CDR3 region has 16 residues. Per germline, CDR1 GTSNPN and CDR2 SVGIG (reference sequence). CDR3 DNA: TGTGCCTGGAGGCAGCCCAGGGACTGGCCTTCCTACGAGCAGTACTTC. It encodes CAWRQPRDWPSYEQYF.

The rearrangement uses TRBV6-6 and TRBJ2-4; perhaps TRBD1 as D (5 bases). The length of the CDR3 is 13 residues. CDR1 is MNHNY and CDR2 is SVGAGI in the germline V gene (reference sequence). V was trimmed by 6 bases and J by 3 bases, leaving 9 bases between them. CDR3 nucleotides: TGTGCCAGCAGACCTAGGGGCAAAAACATTCAGTACTTC. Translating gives CASRPRGKNIQYF.

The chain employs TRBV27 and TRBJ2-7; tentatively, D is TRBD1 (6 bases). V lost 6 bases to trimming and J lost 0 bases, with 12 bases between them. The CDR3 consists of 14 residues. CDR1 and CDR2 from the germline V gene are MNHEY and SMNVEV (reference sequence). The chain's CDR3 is CASRWTASSYEQYF. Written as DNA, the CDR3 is TGTGCCAGCAGGTGGACAGCGAGCTCCTACGAGCAGTACTTC.

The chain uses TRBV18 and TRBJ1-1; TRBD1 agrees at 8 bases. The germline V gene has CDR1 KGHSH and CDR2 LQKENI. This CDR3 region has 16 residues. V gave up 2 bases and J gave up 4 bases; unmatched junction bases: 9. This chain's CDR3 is CASSPDSSQGATEAFF. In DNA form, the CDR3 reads TGTGCCAGCTCACCAGATAGTTCCCAGGGGGCCACTGAAGCTTTCTTT.

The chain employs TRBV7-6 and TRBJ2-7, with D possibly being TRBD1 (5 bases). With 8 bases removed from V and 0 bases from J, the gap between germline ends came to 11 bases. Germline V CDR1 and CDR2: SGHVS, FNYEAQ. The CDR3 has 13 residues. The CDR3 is CASRQGNSYEQYF. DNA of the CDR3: TGTGCCAGCCGCCAGGGCAACTCCTACGAGCAGTACTTC. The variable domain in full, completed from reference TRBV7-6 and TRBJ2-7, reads GAGVSQSPRYKVTKRGQDVALRCDPISGHVSLYWYRQALGQGPEFLTYFNYEAQQDKSGLPNDRFSAERPEGSISTLTIQRTEQRDSAMYRCASRQGNSYEQYFGPGTRLTVT.

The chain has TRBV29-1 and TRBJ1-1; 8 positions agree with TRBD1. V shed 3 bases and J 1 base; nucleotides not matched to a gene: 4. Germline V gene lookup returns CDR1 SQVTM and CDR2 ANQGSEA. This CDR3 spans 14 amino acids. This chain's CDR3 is CSVEGTGQNTEAFF. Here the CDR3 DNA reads TGCAGCGTTGAGGGGACAGGACAGAACACTGAAGCTTTCTTT.

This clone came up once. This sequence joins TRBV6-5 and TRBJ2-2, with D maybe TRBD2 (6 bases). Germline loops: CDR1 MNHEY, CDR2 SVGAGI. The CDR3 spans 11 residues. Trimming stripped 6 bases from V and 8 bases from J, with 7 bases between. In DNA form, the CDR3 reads TGTGCCAGCAGCCGGGGGGGGGAGCTGTTTTTT. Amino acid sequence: CASSRGGELFF.

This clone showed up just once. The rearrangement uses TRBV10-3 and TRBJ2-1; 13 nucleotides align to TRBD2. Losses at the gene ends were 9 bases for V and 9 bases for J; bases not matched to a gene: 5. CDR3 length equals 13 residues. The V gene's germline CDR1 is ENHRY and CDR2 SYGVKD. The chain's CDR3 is CAIGLAGDGEQFF. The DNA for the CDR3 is TGTGCCATAGGACTAGCGGGGGATGGTGAGCAGTTCTTC.

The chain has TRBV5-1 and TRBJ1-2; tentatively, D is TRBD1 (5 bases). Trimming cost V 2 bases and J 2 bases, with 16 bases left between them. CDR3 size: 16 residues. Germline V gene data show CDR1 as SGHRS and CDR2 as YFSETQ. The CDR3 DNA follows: TGCGCCAGCAGCTTAAGGACCGGGGAGGGGAACTATGGCTACACCTTC. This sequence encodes CASSLRTGEGNYGYTF. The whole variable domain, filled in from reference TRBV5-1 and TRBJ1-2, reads KAGVTQTPRYLIKTRGQQVTLSCSPISGHRSVSWYQQTPGQGLQFLFEYFSETQRNKGNFPGRFSGRQFSNSRSEMNVSTLELGDSALYLCASSLRTGEGNYGYTFGSGTRLTVV.

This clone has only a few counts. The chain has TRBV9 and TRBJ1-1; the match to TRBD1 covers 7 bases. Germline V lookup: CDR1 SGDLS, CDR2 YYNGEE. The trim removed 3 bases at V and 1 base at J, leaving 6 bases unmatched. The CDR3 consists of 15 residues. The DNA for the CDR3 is TGTGCCAGCAGCGCCCCCGGGACAGAGAACACTGAAGCTTTCTTT. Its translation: CASSAPGTENTEAFF.

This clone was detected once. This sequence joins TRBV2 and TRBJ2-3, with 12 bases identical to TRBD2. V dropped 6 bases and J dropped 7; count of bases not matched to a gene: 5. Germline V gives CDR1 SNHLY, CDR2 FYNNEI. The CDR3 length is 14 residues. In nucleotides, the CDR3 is TGTGCCAGCAGGGGGGGACTAGCGGGCAATACGCAGTATTTT. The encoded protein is CASRGGLAGNTQYF.

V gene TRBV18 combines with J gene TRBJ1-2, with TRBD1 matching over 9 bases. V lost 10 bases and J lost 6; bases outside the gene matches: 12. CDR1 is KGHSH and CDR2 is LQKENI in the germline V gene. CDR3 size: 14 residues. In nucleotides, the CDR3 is TGTGCCACCGGGACAGGGTCTCGACTGGATGGCTACACCTTC. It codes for CATGTGSRLDGYTF.

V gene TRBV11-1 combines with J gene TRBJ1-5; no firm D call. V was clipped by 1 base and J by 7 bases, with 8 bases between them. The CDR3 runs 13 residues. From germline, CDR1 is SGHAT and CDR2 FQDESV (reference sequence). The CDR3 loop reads CASSLDLLQPQHF. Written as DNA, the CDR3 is TGTGCCAGCAGCTTAGATCTCTTACAGCCCCAGCATTTT.

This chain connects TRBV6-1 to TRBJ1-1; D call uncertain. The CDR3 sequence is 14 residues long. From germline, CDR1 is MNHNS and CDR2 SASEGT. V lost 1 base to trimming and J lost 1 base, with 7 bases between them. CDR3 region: CASSEGGGNTEAFF. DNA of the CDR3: TGTGCCAGCAGTGAAGGGGGAGGGAACACTGAAGCTTTCTTT.

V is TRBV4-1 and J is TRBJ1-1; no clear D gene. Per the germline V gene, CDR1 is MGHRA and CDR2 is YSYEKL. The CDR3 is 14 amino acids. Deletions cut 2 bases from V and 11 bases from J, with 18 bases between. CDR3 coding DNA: TGCGCCAGCAGCCAATCTGGGATCCGGGAGACGGCTTTCTTT. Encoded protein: CASSQSGIRETAFF.

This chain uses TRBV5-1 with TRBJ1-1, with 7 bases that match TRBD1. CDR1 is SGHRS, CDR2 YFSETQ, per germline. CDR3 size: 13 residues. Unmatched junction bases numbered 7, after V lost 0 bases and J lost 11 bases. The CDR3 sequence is CASSLGQGREAFF. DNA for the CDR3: TGCGCCAGCAGCTTGGGACAGGGAAGAGAGGCTTTCTTT.

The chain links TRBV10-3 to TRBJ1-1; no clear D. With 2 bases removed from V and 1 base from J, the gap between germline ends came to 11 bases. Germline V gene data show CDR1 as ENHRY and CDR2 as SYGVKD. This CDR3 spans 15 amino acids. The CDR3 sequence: CAISEGYGGNTEAFF. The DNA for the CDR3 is TGTGCCATCAGTGAGGGGTATGGCGGGAACACTGAAGCTTTCTTT.

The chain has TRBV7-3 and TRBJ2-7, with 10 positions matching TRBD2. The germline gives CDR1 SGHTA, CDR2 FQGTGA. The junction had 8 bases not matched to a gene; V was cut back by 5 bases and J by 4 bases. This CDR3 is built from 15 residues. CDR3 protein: CASSPAAGGPYEQYF. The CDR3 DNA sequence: TGTGCCAGCAGCCCCGCAGCGGGGGGGCCTTACGAGCAGTACTTC. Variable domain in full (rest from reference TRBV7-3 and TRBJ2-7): GAGVSQTPSNKVTEKGKYVELRCDPISGHTALYWYRQSLGQGPEFLIYFQGTGAADDSGLPNDRFFAVRPEGSVSTLKIQRTERGDSAVYLCASSPAAGGPYEQYFGPGTRLTVT.

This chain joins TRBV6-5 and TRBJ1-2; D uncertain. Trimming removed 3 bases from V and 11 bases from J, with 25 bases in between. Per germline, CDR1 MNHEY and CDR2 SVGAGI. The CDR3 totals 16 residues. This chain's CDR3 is CASSYGRLAGLREYTF. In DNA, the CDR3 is TGTGCCAGCAGTTATGGAAGGTTGGCGGGCTTAAGGGAATACACCTTC.

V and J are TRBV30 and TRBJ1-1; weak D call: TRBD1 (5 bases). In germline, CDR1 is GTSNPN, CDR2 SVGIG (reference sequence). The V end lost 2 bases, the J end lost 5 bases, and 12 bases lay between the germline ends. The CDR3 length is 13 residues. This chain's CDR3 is CAWSRQGGTEAFF. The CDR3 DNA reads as TGTGCCTGGAGTAGGCAGGGAGGGACTGAAGCTTTCTTT.

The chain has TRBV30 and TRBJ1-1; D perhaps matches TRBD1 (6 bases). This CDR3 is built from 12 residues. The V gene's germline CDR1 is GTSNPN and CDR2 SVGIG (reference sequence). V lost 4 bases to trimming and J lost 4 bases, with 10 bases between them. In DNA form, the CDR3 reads TGTGCCTGGACCTTGGACAGCACTGAAGCTTTCTTT. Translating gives CAWTLDSTEAFF.